The present T cell receptor beta chain was sequenced within a study of beta chain features in type 1 diabetes. At the level of the study: Healthy donors and patients had similar age, gender and cell yields.

A CD45RO/CCR7/CD25/CD127/CD95/CD27 panel sorted naive, central memory, regulatory and stem cell-like memory CD4+ cells. Sorting gave populations that all exceeded 98% purity. Expressed TCRB transcripts were sequenced because the isolated RNA had all been reverse transcribed beforehand. Data came from immunoSEQ multiplex PCR; TCRdb stores just in-frame clones and leaves some out. The profile shows under 400,000 clones, around 13% of them singletons. The CDR3 runs 15 residues. The V segment lost 4 bases and the J segment 1 base; nucleotides outside the gene matches: 6. Germline V gene lookup returns CDR1 SGHDT and CDR2 YYEEEE. On this clone itself: Its antigen is not known.

Study conclusions and caveats: VDJ junctions from type 1 diabetes patients carried fewer insertions and larger deletions.

The V gene is TRBV5-6, the J gene TRBJ2-3; 7 positions agree with TRBD2. This receptor was identified in a man aged 18 to 30 in good health. The sequenced sample consisted of naive CD4+ T cells from blood. Here the CDR3 DNA reads TGTGCCAGCAGCCCCGGACTAGTGGGCACAGATACGCAGTATTTT. Translation: CASSPGLVGTDTQYF.